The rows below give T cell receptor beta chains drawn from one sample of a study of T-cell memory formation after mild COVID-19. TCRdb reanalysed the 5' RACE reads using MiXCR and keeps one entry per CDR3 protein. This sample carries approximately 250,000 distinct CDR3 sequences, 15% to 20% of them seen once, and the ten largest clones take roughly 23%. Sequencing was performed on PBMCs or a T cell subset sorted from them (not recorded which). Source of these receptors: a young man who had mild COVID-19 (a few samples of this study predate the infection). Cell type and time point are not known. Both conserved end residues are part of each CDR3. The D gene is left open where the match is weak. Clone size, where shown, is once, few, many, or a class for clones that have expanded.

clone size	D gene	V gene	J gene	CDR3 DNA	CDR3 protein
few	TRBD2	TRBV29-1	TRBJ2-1	TGCAGCGTTGTCCAGCGGGGGGGCCGCGAGCAGTTCTTC	CSVVQRGGREQFF
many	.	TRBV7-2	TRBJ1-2	TGTGCCAGCAGCTTAGGCCGGTTGGATGGCTACACCTTC	CASSLGRLDGYTF
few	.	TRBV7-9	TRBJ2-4	TGTGCCAGCAGCCACGGGAGAGAAAACATTCAGTACTTC	CASSHGRENIQYF
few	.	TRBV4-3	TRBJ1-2	TGCGCCAGCAGCCAAGATTATGGGGGGTTCTATGGCTACACCTTC	CASSQDYGGFYGYTF
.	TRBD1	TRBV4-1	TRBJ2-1	TGCGCCAGCAGCCAACCTGCTCCGGGACAGGGGGTCGATGAGCAGTTCTTC	CASSQPAPGQGVDEQFF
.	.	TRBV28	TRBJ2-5	TGTGCCAGCAGTTACGCAGGGTGGGAGACCCAGTACTTC	CASSYAGWETQYF
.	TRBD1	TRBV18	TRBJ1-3	TGTGCCAGCTCACCCCAGGGCACTCGAGGGGGCGCAAGTGGAAACACCATATATTTT	CASSPQGTRGGASGNTIYF
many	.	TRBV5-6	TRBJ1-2	TGTGCCAGCAGGCGGGACGGCTCGGTGACCACCTTC	CASRRDGSVTTF
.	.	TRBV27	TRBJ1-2	TGTGCCACCATCTTACAGGGTCATGGCTACACCTTC	CATILQGHGYTF
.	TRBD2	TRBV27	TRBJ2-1	TGTGCCAGCAGTTTGCGAATAGCGGGGGGCCAGGGTGAGCAGTTCTTC	CASSLRIAGGQGEQFF
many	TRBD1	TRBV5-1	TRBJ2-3	TGCGCCAGCAAAGGACAGGGCAGCACAGATACGCAGTATTTT	CASKGQGSTDTQYF
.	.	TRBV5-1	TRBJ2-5	TGCGCCAGCAGCTCTGGCCGGGGCCTGGGCAGGGAGACCCAGTACTTC	CASSSGRGLGRETQYF
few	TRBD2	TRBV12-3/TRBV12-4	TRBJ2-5	TGTGCCAGCAGTAACTCACCTAACGGGGGGGAGACCCAGTACTTC	CASSNSPNGGETQYF
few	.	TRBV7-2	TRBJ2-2	TGTGCCAGCAGCCCCCGGACACTTAACACCGGGGAGCTGTTTTTT	CASSPRTLNTGELFF
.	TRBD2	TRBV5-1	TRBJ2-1	TGCGCCAGCAGCTCCGACCTAGCGGGGGTAGGGGAGCAGTTCTTC	CASSSDLAGVGEQFF
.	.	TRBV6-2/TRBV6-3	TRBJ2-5	TGTGCCAGCAGCGACGGGGCGTCGGAGACCCAGTACTTC	CASSDGASETQYF
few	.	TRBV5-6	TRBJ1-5	TGTGCCAGCAGCTTAAGGGATTACAGGGCGCAACAGCCCCAGCATTTT	CASSLRDYRAQQPQHF
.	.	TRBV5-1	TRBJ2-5	TGCGCCGGCAGCTTGGGGACGTCTTCGGCGCGTAGGTACTTC	CAGSLGTSSARRYF
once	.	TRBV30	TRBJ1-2	TGTGCCTGGCAGGGAAAGAGCTATGGCTACACCTTC	CAWQGKSYGYTF
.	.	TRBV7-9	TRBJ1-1	TGTGCCAGCAGCTTAATAGGGGGAACCATGAACACTGAAGCTTTCTTT	CASSLIGGTMNTEAFF
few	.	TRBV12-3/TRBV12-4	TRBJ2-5	TGTGCCAGCAGTTTAGTAGGCCTGGGAGAGACCCAGTACTTC	CASSLVGLGETQYF
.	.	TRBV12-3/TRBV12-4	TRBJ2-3	TGTGCCAGCAGTTTAAGTGGATACCATAGCACAGATACGCAGTATTTT	CASSLSGYHSTDTQYF
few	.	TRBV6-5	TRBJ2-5	TGTGCCACCCAGTTATACTCCGAGGCAGGGTGGGAGACCCAGTACTTC	CATQLYSEAGWETQYF
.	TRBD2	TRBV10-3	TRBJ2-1	TGTGCCATCAGTGAGTGGCGGGGGAGGAATGAGCAGTTCTTC	CAISEWRGRNEQFF
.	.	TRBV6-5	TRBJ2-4	TGTGCCAGCATGTCGCCGCGAAAAAACATTCAGTACTTC	CASMSPRKNIQYF
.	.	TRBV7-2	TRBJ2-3	TGTGCCAGCAGCTTGTATAGGGTTGCAGATACGCAGTATTTT	CASSLYRVADTQYF
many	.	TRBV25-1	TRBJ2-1	TGTGCCAGCAGTGAGGAGTCCTACAATGAGCAGTTCTTC	CASSEESYNEQFF
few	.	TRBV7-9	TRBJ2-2	TGTGCCAGCGAATGGGGGTTATCGAACACCGGGGAGCTGTTTTTT	CASEWGLSNTGELFF
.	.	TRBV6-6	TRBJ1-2	TGTGCCAGCAGGGCGGGGTGGGGCGCTAACTATGGCTACACCTTC	CASRAGWGANYGYTF
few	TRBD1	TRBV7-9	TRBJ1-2	TGTGCCAGCAGATCGACAGGGGGCTATGGCTACACCTTC	CASRSTGGYGYTF
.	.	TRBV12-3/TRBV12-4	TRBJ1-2	TGTGCCAGCAGCCAGGGACGGCTCTATGGCTACACCTTC	CASSQGRLYGYTF
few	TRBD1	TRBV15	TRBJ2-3	TGTGCCACCAGCGTCCGGGACAGGCCCACAGATACGCAGTATTTT	CATSVRDRPTDTQYF
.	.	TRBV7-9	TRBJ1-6	TGTGCCAGCAGCTTAAAAGAAGTATATTCACCCCTCCACTTT	CASSLKEVYSPLHF
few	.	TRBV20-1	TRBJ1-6	TGCAGTGCTCAAAAGGGCCAAGAGGATTCACCCCTCCACTTT	CSAQKGQEDSPLHF
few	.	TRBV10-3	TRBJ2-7	TGTGCCATCAGTGAGTCTGGGACACAGGTTACCTACGAGCAGTACTTC	CAISESGTQVTYEQYF
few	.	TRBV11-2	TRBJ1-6	TGTGCCAGCAGCTTAGCTGGCCAGTGGGAGTCACCCCTCCACTTT	CASSLAGQWESPLHF
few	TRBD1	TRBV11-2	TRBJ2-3	TGTGCCAGCAGCTTAGAAAGGACAGGCCTGAGCACAGATACGCAGTATTTT	CASSLERTGLSTDTQYF
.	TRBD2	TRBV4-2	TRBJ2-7	TGTGCCAGCAGCCAAGACCGATTAGGGAGCCTAGCGGGGTTAGTGCCCTACGAGCAGTACTTC	CASSQDRLGSLAGLVPYEQYF
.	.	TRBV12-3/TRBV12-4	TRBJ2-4	TGTGCCAGCAGTTTAAGGGTCCCGAGGAGGGCCAAAAACATTCAGTACTTC	CASSLRVPRRAKNIQYF
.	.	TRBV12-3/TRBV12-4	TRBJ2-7	TGTGCCAGCAGTTTAAACAGGGCGGCCTACGAGCAGTACTTC	CASSLNRAAYEQYF
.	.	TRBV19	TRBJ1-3	TGTGCCAGTAGTATGTTCAGAGGGGGCTCTGGAAACACCATATATTTT	CASSMFRGGSGNTIYF
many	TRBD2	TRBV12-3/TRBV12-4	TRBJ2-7	TGTGCCAGCAGTTTAGCGGCTAGCGGATCCTACGAGCAGTACTTC	CASSLAASGSYEQYF
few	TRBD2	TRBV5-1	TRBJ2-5	TGCGCCAGCAGCGGGAGTTGGAGCGGGGGACGTCAAGAGACCCAGTACTTC	CASSGSWSGGRQETQYF
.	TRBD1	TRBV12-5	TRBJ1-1	TGTGCTAGTGGCGGGAACAGGGGACCTGAAGCTTTCTTT	CASGGNRGPEAFF
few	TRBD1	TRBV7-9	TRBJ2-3	TGTGCCAGCAGCCCCGGGACAGGGGCGCACGGTGGCACAGATACGCAGTATTTT	CASSPGTGAHGGTDTQYF
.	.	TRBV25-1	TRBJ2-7	TGTGCCAGCAAAACGGACACGACCGAGCAGTACTTC	CASKTDTTEQYF
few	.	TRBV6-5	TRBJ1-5	TGTGCCAGCAGTTACTTGGGTTCCGATCAGCCCCAGCATTTT	CASSYLGSDQPQHF
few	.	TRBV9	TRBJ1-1	TGTGCCAGCAGCGTAGTGCCGTCGGGGGGGTTGGCTGAAGCTTTCTTT	CASSVVPSGGLAEAFF
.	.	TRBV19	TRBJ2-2	TGTGCCAGTATGGCCCTCTTGGACAGCGGGGAGCTGTTTTTT	CASMALLDSGELFF
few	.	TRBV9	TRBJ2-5	TGTGCCAGCAGCCCCCCGGCGGACGGGGAGACCCAGTACTTC	CASSPPADGETQYF
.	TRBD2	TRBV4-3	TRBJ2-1	TGCGCCAGCACTGCGGGGGGCCCCTACAATGAGCAGTTCTTC	CASTAGGPYNEQFF
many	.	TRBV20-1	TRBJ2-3	TGCAGTGCTCTCCCTTCGGGTACAGCTCTTGTTACGCAGTATTTT	CSALPSGTALVTQYF
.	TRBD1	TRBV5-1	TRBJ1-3	TGCGCCAGCAGCCCCCCCGGGACAGGGAGAGGAAACACCATATATTTT	CASSPPGTGRGNTIYF
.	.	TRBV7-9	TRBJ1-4	TGTGCCAGCAGCTTTTCTAACAGGGTCTACGAAAAACTGTTTTTT	CASSFSNRVYEKLFF